The entry below gives a single T cell receptor (beta chain) sequence along with its context. The study recruited people aged roughly 18 to 100 years across around 23 US areas. Each participant's cohort was designated according to participant-reported clinical history. Cohort 3 recovered donors had two negative PCRs, clearance, or symptom resolution. This sample stems from a study of blood T cell repertoires in COVID-19. Source study methods: By means of reference gene primer amplification, nucleated cell counts were estimated. Sequencing was performed with immunoSEQ multiplex PCR; in TCRdb, only in-frame clones are kept and a portion is missing. D and trimming come from the DNA, and the V and J calls and clone size come from that table. The data show approximately 300,000 clones, around nine tenths seen once. This CDR3 has 15 residues. From germline, CDR1 is MNHEY and CDR2 SMNVEV (reference sequence). V lost 4 bases and J lost 6; bases outside the gene matches: 9.

Sequenced sample: PBMCs or T cells enriched from blood (not recorded which). The gene calls are TRBV27 and TRBJ2-7, with 10 bases fitting TRBD1. The sequence was collected from a man aged 60 to 69 who had recovered from COVID-19. CDR3 residues: CASSYYGTGVAEQYF. The CDR3 nucleotides read TGTGCCAGCAGTTATTATGGGACAGGGGTTGCCGAGCAGTACTTC.